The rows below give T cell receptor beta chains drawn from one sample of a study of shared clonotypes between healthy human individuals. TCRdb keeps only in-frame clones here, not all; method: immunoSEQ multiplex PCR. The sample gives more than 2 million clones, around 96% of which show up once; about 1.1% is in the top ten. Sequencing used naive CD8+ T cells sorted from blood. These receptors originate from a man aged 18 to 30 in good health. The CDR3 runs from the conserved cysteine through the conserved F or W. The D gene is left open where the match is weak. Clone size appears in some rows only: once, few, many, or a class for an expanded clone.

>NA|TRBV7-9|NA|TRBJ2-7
CASSPPTVYEQYF
TGTGCCAGCAGCCCCCCCACAGTCTACGAGCAGTACTTC
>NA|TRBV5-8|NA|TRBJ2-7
CASSLEAATYEQYF
TGTGCCAGCAGCTTGGAGGCGGCGACCTACGAGCAGTACTTC
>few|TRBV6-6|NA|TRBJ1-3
CASSHGTDSGNTIYF
TGTGCCAGCAGCCATGGGACGGACTCTGGAAACACCATATATTTT
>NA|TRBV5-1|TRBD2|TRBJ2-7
CASSLVPSGGSYEQYF
TGCGCCAGCAGCTTGGTCCCTAGCGGGGGCTCCTACGAGCAGTACTTC
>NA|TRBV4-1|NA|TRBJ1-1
CASSRLRGGDTEAFF
TGCGCCAGCAGCCGCCTCCGGGGAGGGGACACTGAAGCTTTCTTT
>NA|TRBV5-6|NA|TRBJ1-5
CASSLVGLGDQPQHF
TGTGCCAGCAGCTTGGTTGGGCTAGGGGATCAGCCCCAGCATTTT
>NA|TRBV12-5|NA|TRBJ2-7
CASGLDISLPYYEQYF
TGTGCTAGTGGTTTGGACATCTCACTCCCATACTACGAGCAGTACTTC
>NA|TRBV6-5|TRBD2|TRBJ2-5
CASSYGGEGSWETQYF
TGTGCCAGCAGTTACGGGGGGGAGGGGAGTTGGGAGACCCAGTACTTC
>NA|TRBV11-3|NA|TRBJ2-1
CASSLDRVDEQFF
TGTGCCAGCAGCTTAGATCGGGTGGATGAGCAGTTCTTC
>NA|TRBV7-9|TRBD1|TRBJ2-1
CASSLRGPTGSEQFF
TGTGCCAGCAGCTTAAGGGGGCCGACAGGTTCTGAGCAGTTCTTC
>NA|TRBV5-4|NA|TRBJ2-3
CASSYTPGLTGTDTQYF
TGTGCCAGCAGCTATACCCCGGGACTGACGGGCACAGATACGCAGTATTTT
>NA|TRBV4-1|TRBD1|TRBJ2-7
CASSLHGQGSYEQYF
TGCGCCAGCAGCTTGCACGGACAGGGGTCCTACGAGCAGTACTTC
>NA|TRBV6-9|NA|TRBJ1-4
CARIAAPKATNEKLFF
TGTGCCAGGATCGCGGCCCCAAAGGCCACTAATGAAAAACTGTTTTTT
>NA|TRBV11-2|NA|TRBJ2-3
CASSPGPGLTTDTQYF
TGTGCCAGCAGCCCTGGCCCGGGACTCACCACAGATACGCAGTATTTT
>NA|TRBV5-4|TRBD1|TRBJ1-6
CASSLDRGYPLHF
TGTGCCAGCAGCTTGGACAGGGGTTACCCCCTCCACTTT
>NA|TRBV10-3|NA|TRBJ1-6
CAISESSAWPLHF
TGTGCCATCAGTGAGTCGTCCGCATGGCCCCTCCACTTT
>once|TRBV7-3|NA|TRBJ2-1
CASSLTLGKNEQFF
TGTGCCAGCAGCTTAACGCTGGGGAAGAATGAGCAGTTCTTC
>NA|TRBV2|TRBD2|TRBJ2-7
CASSDPRGRAVKQYF
TGTGCCAGCAGTGACCCCCGTGGGAGGGCCGTCAAGCAGTACTTC
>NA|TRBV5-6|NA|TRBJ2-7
CASREGHSSYEQYF
TGTGCCAGCAGGGAGGGTCACAGCTCCTACGAGCAGTACTTC
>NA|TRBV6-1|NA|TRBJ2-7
CASRKQGEGYEQYF
TGTGCCAGCAGAAAGCAGGGAGAGGGCTACGAGCAGTACTTC
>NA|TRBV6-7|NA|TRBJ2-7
CASSYSRQGGSEQYF
TGTGCCAGCAGTTACTCGAGGCAGGGGGGTAGCGAGCAGTACTTC
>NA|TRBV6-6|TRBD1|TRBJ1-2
CASRDRGRDYGYTF
TGTGCCAGCAGGGACAGGGGTCGGGACTATGGCTACACCTTC
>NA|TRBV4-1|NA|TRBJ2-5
CASTKDEGLETQYF
TGCGCCAGCACTAAAGATGAAGGGCTGGAGACCCAGTACTTC
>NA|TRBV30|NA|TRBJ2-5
CAWSVDRETQYF
TGTGCCTGGAGTGTGGATAGGGAGACCCAGTACTTC
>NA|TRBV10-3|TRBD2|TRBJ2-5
CAIREAAGGTQETQYF
TGTGCCATCAGGGAGGCAGCGGGAGGGACCCAAGAGACCCAGTACTTC
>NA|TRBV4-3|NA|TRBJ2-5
CASSQTDTGGGTQYF
TGCGCCAGCAGCCAGACGGATACAGGTGGTGGTACCCAGTACTTC
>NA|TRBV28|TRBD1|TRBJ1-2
CASSFVQGAYGYTF
TGTGCCAGCAGTTTTGTGCAGGGGGCCTATGGCTACACCTTC
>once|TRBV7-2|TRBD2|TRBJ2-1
CASSRLAVNEQFF
TGTGCCAGCAGCAGACTAGCGGTAAATGAGCAGTTCTTC
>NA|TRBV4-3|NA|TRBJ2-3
CASSQDGISTDTQYF
TGCGCCAGCAGCCAAGATGGTATCAGCACAGATACGCAGTATTTT
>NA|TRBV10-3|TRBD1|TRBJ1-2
CAISARTGESNYGYTF
TGTGCCATCAGTGCCCGGACAGGGGAATCTAACTATGGCTACACCTTC
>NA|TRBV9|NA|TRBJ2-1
CASSPRIAMTYNEQFF
TGTGCCAGCAGCCCCCGTATAGCTATGACCTACAATGAGCAGTTCTTC
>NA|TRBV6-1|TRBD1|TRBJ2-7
CASSEAWGDRGSYEQYF
TGTGCCAGCAGTGAAGCATGGGGGGACAGGGGGTCCTACGAGCAGTACTTC
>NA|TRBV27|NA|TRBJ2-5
CASSPLMGSTGGTQYF
TGTGCCAGCAGTCCCCTCATGGGGTCGACAGGAGGGACCCAGTACTTC
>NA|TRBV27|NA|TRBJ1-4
CASSLSGEANEKLFF
TGTGCCAGCAGTTTATCAGGGGAGGCTAATGAAAAACTGTTTTTT
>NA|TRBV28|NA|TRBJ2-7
CASSLLTGSSYEQYF
TGTGCCAGCAGTCTGTTAACTGGGAGCTCCTACGAGCAGTACTTC
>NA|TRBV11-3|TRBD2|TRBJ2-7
CASSTRTSGSSSYEQYF
TGTGCCAGCAGCACCCGGACTAGCGGGAGTTCGTCCTACGAGCAGTACTTC
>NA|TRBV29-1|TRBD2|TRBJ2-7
CSVEDSAYGTSSRGYYEQYF
TGCAGCGTTGAAGATTCAGCATACGGGACTAGCAGCCGAGGGTACTACGAGCAGTACTTC
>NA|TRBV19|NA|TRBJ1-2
CASRTDYYGYTF
TGTGCCAGTCGGACCGATTACTATGGCTACACCTTC
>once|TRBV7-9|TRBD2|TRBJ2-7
CASSFFLPSGRKYF
TGTGCCAGCAGCTTTTTTTTGCCTAGCGGGAGGAAGTACTTC
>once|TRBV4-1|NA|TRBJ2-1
CASSPPTVYNEQFF
TGCGCCAGCAGCCCTCCGACAGTCTACAATGAGCAGTTCTTC
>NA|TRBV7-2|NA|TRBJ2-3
CASSLGVYGQGTDTQYF
TGTGCCAGCAGCTTAGGAGTTTATGGGCAGGGCACAGATACGCAGTATTTT
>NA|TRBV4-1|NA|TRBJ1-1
CASSPEAYANTEAFF
TGCGCCAGCAGCCCCGAGGCTTACGCTAACACTGAAGCTTTCTTT
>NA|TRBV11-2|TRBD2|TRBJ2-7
CASSPRTSGTYEQYF
TGTGCCAGCAGCCCCAGGACTAGCGGGACATACGAGCAGTACTTC
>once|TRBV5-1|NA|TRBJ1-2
CASSSSGVDGYTF
TGCGCCAGCAGCTCCAGCGGGGTAGATGGCTACACCTTC
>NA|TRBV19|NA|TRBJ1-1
CASSVQSNTEAFF
TGTGCCAGTAGTGTTCAGAGTAACACTGAAGCTTTCTTT
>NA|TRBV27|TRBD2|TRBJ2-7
CASHKAAGDPYEQYF
TGTGCCAGCCATAAGGCAGCGGGAGACCCCTACGAGCAGTACTTC
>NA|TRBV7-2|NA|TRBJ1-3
CASSLPGVSSGNTIYF
TGTGCCAGCAGCTTGCCTGGGGTGAGCTCTGGAAACACCATATATTTT
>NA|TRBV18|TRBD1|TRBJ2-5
CASSTGTGSQETQYF
TGTGCCAGCTCAACTGGGACAGGGTCCCAAGAGACCCAGTACTTC
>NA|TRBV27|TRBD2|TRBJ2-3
CASSPGLAYTDTQYF
TGTGCCAGCAGCCCGGGACTAGCGTATACAGATACGCAGTATTTT
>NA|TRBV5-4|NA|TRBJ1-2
CASSFDYGYTF
TGTGCCAGCAGTTTCGACTATGGCTACACCTTC